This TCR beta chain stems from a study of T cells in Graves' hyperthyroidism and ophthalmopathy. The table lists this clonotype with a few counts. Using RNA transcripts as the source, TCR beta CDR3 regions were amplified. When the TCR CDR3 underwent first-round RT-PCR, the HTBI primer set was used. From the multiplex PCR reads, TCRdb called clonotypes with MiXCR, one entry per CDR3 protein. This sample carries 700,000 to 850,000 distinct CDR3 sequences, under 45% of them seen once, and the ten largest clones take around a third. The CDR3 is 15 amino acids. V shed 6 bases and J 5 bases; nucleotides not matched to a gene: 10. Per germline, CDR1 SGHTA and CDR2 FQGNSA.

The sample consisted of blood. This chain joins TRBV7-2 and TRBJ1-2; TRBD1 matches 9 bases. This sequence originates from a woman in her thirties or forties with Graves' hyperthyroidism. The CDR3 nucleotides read TGTGCCAGCAGGACCGGGACAGGGAGTTCTTATGGCTACACCTTC. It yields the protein CASRTGTGSSYGYTF.